The sequence of this TCR beta chain was determined in a study of vaccination and CD4 T cells after COVID-19 (dated by TCRdb to about 2022). Regarding the complete study: Convalescent patients had a positive SARS-CoV-2 result on nasal swab PCR, and of these patients, several had mild disease and one had severe disease. The convalescent cohort comprised six males and four females, including two Hispanic individuals, seven Caucasians, two Asians and one multiracial person. Post-vaccine blood samples were collected a median of approximately 72 days after the second vaccine dose, ranging from about 12 to 241 days. Participants got two doses of the Pfizer-BioNTech BNT162b2 vaccine (n=8) or two doses of the Moderna mRNA-1273 vaccine (n=2). For stimulating the cultures, overlapping spike peptide pools were used, derived from SARS-CoV-2 as well as from the common cold coronaviruses HCoV-NL63, HCoV-OC43 and HCoV-229E. As controls, cultures received a CEFX viral epitope pool (the positive control), an HIV-1 Nef peptide pool (the negative control), or no peptide at all. The spike-specific CD4+ TCR repertoire was compared before and after mRNA vaccination in nine to ten COVID-19 convalescent patients and a few infection-naive healthy vaccine recipients. Three convalescent patients gave samples both early after vaccination (day 14) and late after vaccination (days 161 to 241). Post-COVID blood samples were collected from convalescent patients a median of around 100 days after diagnosis, with a range of roughly 30 to 170 days. Broader findings and caveats from the paper: Among the post-vaccine SARS-CoV-2-reactive clones in convalescent patients, a median approximately 90% showed up only after vaccination, which suggests vaccine-specific priming. An increase in the median number of SARS-CoV-2-reactive clonotypes from approximately 23 after infection to about 39 after vaccination was observed, but the change was not found to be significant. Relatively few convalescent patients were included in the study, and early timepoints after natural infection were not analyzed. Of the vaccine-specific clones found in convalescent patients, nearly all (304 of 307) were mono-reactive for SARS-CoV-2 spike instead of being cross-reactive with common cold coronaviruses.

Receptors were amplified or captured by PCR. DNA from cultured CD4+ T cells underwent TCR sequencing with the Oncomine TCR Beta short-read assay at the Johns Hopkins FTIC core. The QIAamp micro DNA kit was used to extract genomic DNA from the cultured CD4+ T cells. Oncomine TCR Beta libraries from cultured CD4+ T cells were pooled using unique dual indexes and sequenced on an Illumina iSeq 100. Per the authors' processing: Non-productive sequences were removed, and CDR3s that did not start with C, did not end with F or W, or were shorter than 7 amino acids were discarded. The MANAFEST web application was used to identify antigen-specific clonotypes by comparing peptide-stimulated wells against reference wells and other culture wells. For a clone to be called positive, the clone needed an FDR below 0.05, an odds ratio above 5, and a productive frequency above 0.1% in at least two of three replicate wells. A clonotype counted as cross-reactive if it showed significant expansion both in the SARS-CoV-2 spike wells and in at least one common cold coronavirus spike condition. Using R version 3.6.1, CDR3 homology was evaluated through Levenshtein distances (stringdist) along with unrooted phylogenetic trees (ape). TCRdb cleaned the public reads at Q25 with fastp, built clones with MiXCR and kept in-frame beta chains. Identical CDR3 proteins give one entry, which carries the most common genes and DNA. TCRdb's processing, not the study's, gives the V and J calls here. The sample table holds around 23,000 distinct CDR3 sequences, of which about 45% were seen once. Just under 5% of the sample is taken by the ten largest.

Germline trimming amounts to 7 bases on V and 5 bases on J, with 18 as the count of junction bases outside the gene matches. CDR1 MNHEY and CDR2 SMNVEV were looked up in the germline V gene (reference sequence). The CDR3, from cysteine to phenylalanine, totals 18 residues. Only CDR3 DNA is held: 54 bases, read in frame from base 1. The sample's time point label, decoded: late sampling 161 to 241 days after vaccination in a few convalescent patients. What the treatment or condition label conveys for this sample: roughly ten-day PBMC culture with coronavirus spike peptide pools or control peptides (ViraFEST assay). To expand antigen-specific T cells with peptide pools and then pick out the expanded clonotypes through TCR sequencing, the study relied on the ViraFEST assay. The convalescent patients' positive SARS-CoV-2 PCR tests were from March to December 2020, which was before the Alpha, Beta and Delta variants emerged in the United States. Each well held some 2 million PBMCs cultured in IMDM containing approximately 5% human AB serum and 10 IU/ml IL-2, with around 9.7 ug/ml peptide pools added. Half of the culture medium was replaced with fresh IL-2-containing medium on days 3 and 7. Once the cells had been in culture for 9 to 10 days, the EasySep CD4+ T cell isolation kit was used to isolate CD4+ T cells by negative selection. Ficoll-Paque Plus gradient centrifugation was used to isolate PBMCs from whole blood, and the isolated PBMCs were then either used fresh or cryopreserved at -140C. Each culture condition was generally run in triplicate wells.

Points on this clonotype: Its antigen is unknown. It has no much larger one-base neighbor in the sample; base qualities were not kept.

The TCR comes from a human donor who had recovered from COVID-19. Specimen: CD4+ T cells from blood, cultured in vitro, collected about 7 months after SARS-CoV-2 vaccination. Recombination linked TRBV27 to TRBJ2-3; 10 junctional bases match TRBD1. The CDR3 protein: CASTSLGEPGQGRDTQYF. Here is the DNA: TGTGCCAGCACCTCCCTTGGAGAGCCGGGACAGGGGCGAGATACGCAGTATTTT.